The 30 T cell receptor beta chains listed next were all sequenced from one sample in a study of blood T cell repertoires in COVID-19. Repertoires were generated with immunoSEQ multiplex PCR, while TCRdb's copy carries only in-frame clones and drops some. The sample holds 230,000 or so clones, around 83% seen once. Sequences were obtained from peripheral blood. These receptors came from a woman between 40 and 50 years old who had recovered from COVID-19.

This chain links TRBV28 with TRBJ1-2; D gene unclear. CDR1 and CDR2 (germline): MDHEN, SYDVKM. The CDR3 runs 12 residues. V lost 5 bases and J lost 7, with 11 bases in between. CDR3 coding DNA: TGTGCCAGCAGTCCCCTTACGGGTGGCTACACCTTC. This gives the protein CASSPLTGGYTF.

The rearrangement links TRBV11-3 to TRBJ1-1, with a weak D call TRBD1 (6 bases). The CDR3 totals 16 residues. V lost 4 bases and J 1 base, leaving 16 bases between the germline ends. The germline V gene has CDR1 SGHNT and CDR2 YENEEA. CDR3 region: CASSSGGGVRNTEAFF. The DNA for the CDR3 is TGTGCCAGCAGCTCCGGAGGGGGGGTCCGGAACACTGAAGCTTTCTTT.

V gene TRBV4-3 combines with J gene TRBJ1-5; D remains ambiguous. The CDR3 contains 15 residues. Trimming removed 2 bases from V and 5 bases from J, with 13 bases in between. Germline V lookup: CDR1 LGHNA, CDR2 YSLEER. CDR3 coding DNA: TGCGCCAGCAGCCAAACCGGGAACGAGGATCAGCCCCAGCATTTT. Translated: CASSQTGNEDQPQHF.

CDR3 sequence: CASPPLGVQGAVYEQYF. DNA of the CDR3: TGTGCCAGCCCTCCACTAGGTGTTCAGGGGGCAGTGTACGAGCAGTACTTC. The chain carries TRBV28 and TRBJ2-7, with 8 bases fitting TRBD1. V trimming: 8 bases; J trimming: 4 bases; junction bases outside the gene matches: 19. The CDR3 extends over 17 amino acids. CDR1 is MDHEN, CDR2 SYDVKM, per germline. The full variable domain, its missing parts supplied by reference TRBV28 and TRBJ2-7, is DVKVTQSSRYLVKRTGEKVFLECVQDMDHENMFWYRQDPGLGLRLIYFSYDVKMKEKGDIPEGYSVSREKKERFSLILESASTNQTSMYLCASPPLGVQGAVYEQYFGPGTRLTVT.

V is TRBV29-1 and J is TRBJ1-2; 9 bases fit TRBD1. With 7 bases clipped from V and 4 bases from J, the junction kept 4 bases outside the gene matches. The CDR3 runs to 12 residues. Germline V CDR1 and CDR2: SQVTM, ANQGSEA. The CDR3 region is CSAGTGTYGYTF. CDR3 DNA sequence: TGCAGCGCCGGGACAGGGACCTATGGCTACACCTTC.

The CDR3 reads CASSKPGSNQPQHF. The CDR3 nucleotides read TGTGCCAGCAGCAAGCCTGGTAGCAATCAGCCCCAGCATTTT. The J gene is TRBJ1-5, the V gene TRBV7-2; D ambiguous. V dropped 5 bases and J dropped 0 bases, with 8 bases sitting between them. The V gene's germline CDR1 is SGHTA and CDR2 FQGNSA. The CDR3 runs to 14 residues.

This rearrangement joins TRBV10-2 to TRBJ1-5; D unresolved. Germline V gene data show CDR1 as WSHSY and CDR2 as SAAADI. Trimming shortened V by 2 bases and J by 0 bases, and 14 bases separated the two germline ends. This CDR3 region has 17 residues. The CDR3 DNA reads as TGCGCCAGCAGTGAGGTCCCGAGGCCGTATAGCAATCAGCCCCAGCATTTT. Amino acid sequence: CASSEVPRPYSNQPQHF.

This chain joins TRBV7-2 and TRBJ1-4; D uncertain. Trimming pared 5 bases from V and 0 bases from J, leaving 19 bases between. Per germline, CDR1 SGHTA and CDR2 FQGNSA. This CDR3 comprises 18 residues. In nucleotides, the CDR3 is TGTGCCAGCAGCCTCAGCGGGCCCGGCCAAGCAACTAATGAAAAACTGTTTTTT. Its translation: CASSLSGPGQATNEKLFF.

The chain uses TRBV5-6 and TRBJ2-7, with TRBD1 identical over 8 bases. V trimming: 1 base; J trimming: 4 bases; junction bases outside the gene matches: 4. This CDR3 has 14 residues. CDR1 is SGHDT, CDR2 YYEEEE, per germline. CDR3 residues: CASSLRQGRYEQYF. The CDR3 bases are TGTGCCAGCAGCTTGCGACAGGGGAGGTACGAGCAGTACTTC. Variable domain in full (rest from reference TRBV5-6 and TRBJ2-7): DAGVTQSPTHLIKTRGQQVTLRCSPKSGHDTVSWYQQALGQGPQFIFQYYEEEERQRGNFPDRFSGHQFPNYSSELNVNALLLGDSALYLCASSLRQGRYEQYFGPGTRLTVT.

This sequence joins TRBV28 and TRBJ2-7, with D possibly matching TRBD2 (6 bases). Trimming stripped 5 bases from V and 5 bases from J, with 19 bases between. Germline loops: CDR1 MDHEN, CDR2 SYDVKM. The CDR3 totals 15 residues. Here the CDR3 DNA reads TGTGCCAGCAGTCCTTACCTGGGGGGTACCCACGAGCAGTACTTC. Translating it yields CASSPYLGGTHEQYF.

The chain combines TRBV4-3 with TRBJ1-2; 7 bases are a match to TRBD1. In germline, CDR1 is LGHNA, CDR2 YSLEER. With V trimmed by 3 bases and J by 8 bases, 15 bases remained unmatched. The CDR3 has 16 residues. CDR3 coding DNA: TGCGCCAGCAGCCACTCAACCAAAGGGGGCGCGCAGGGCTACACCTTC. This sequence encodes CASSHSTKGGAQGYTF.

The chain couples TRBV19 to TRBJ1-1, with D possibly TRBD1 on 5 matching bases. The CDR3 covers 16 residues. Trimming left V 3 bases short and J 3 bases short, with 17 bases between. CDR1 LNHDA and CDR2 SQIVND come from the germline V gene (reference sequence). This CDR3 is CASSIWLQDFDTEAFF. In nucleotides, the CDR3 is TGTGCCAGTAGTATTTGGCTACAGGATTTTGACACTGAAGCTTTCTTT. The full variable domain, its missing parts supplied by reference TRBV19 and TRBJ1-1, is DGGITQSPKYLFRKEGQNVTLSCEQNLNHDAMYWYRQDPGQGLRLIYYSQIVNDFQKGDIAEGYSVSREKKESFPLTVTSAQKNPTAFYLCASSIWLQDFDTEAFFGQGTRLTVV.

J is TRBJ1-4 and V is TRBV2; 8 nucleotides match TRBD1. V lost 11 bases, J lost 4 bases, and 9 bases stayed unmatched. The V gene's germline CDR1 is SNHLY and CDR2 FYNNEI. CDR3 length equals 14 residues. The CDR3 DNA reads as TGTGCCGCAATGGGGACAGGTTATAATGAAAAACTGTTTTTT. This codes for CAAMGTGYNEKLFF.

The chain employs TRBV5-1 and TRBJ1-3; D is possibly TRBD1 (5 bases). The CDR3 contains 15 residues. Per germline, CDR1 SGHRS and CDR2 YFSETQ. V shed 8 bases and J shed 1 base, with 16 bases lying between them. CDR3 DNA sequence: TGCGCCAGTCAAACCGCCGGGGGGTCTGGAAACACCATATATTTT. The encoded protein is CASQTAGGSGNTIYF.

The chain has TRBV7-8 and TRBJ1-1, with TRBD1 as a possible D gene (5 bases). Between the trimmed V and J ends, which lost 2 bases and 6 bases, there was a span of 13 bases. The CDR3 contains 14 residues. The V gene's germline CDR1 is SGHVS and CDR2 FQNEAQ. The CDR3 here is CASSLRTHTSEAFF. CDR3 coding DNA: TGTGCCAGCAGCTTACGGACACATACATCTGAAGCTTTCTTT.

CDR3 sequence reads: CATHRGVNEAFF. DNA of the CDR3: TGTGCCACGCACAGGGGGGTGAATGAAGCTTTCTTT. This chain joins TRBV6-5 and TRBJ1-1; 8 bases map to TRBD1. V shed 10 bases and J 7 bases; nucleotides not matched to a gene: 8. The germline V gene encodes CDR1 MNHEY and CDR2 SVGAGI. CDR3 length: 12 residues.

The V call is TRBV3-1 (or the pseudogene TRBV3-2), the J call TRBJ1-6, with unresolved D. The CDR3 is 14 amino acids. Germline CDR1 LGHDT, CDR2 YNNKEL (reference sequence). Trimming stripped 7 bases from V and 0 bases from J, with 7 bases between. The CDR3 DNA follows: TGTGCCAGCACCTACAGCTCCTATAATTCACCCCTCCACTTT. It is translated as CASTYSSYNSPLHF.

This chain links TRBV11-2 with TRBJ1-2; D is undetermined. V shed 4 bases and J shed 4 bases, with 19 bases lying between them. CDR1 is SGHAT and CDR2 is FQNNGV in the germline V gene. The CDR3 extends over 16 amino acids. CDR3 DNA: TGTGCCAGCAGCTACACCTCGTCCGGGGAGCTCTATGGCTACACCTTC. It specifies CASSYTSSGELYGYTF.

This clone was seen a handful of times. The chain couples TRBV11-2 to TRBJ1-4; perhaps TRBD1 as D (5 bases). Germline assignment: CDR1 SGHAT and CDR2 FQNNGV. The CDR3 has 19 amino acids. V gave up 5 bases and J gave up 6 bases, with 28 bases separating them. Written as DNA, the CDR3 is TGTGCCAGCAGCGTACACCAACGGGGAGGGGCGGGTTTGGATGAAAAACTGTTTTTT. Its protein product is CASSVHQRGGAGLDEKLFF.

This clone turned up a few times. The chain has TRBV6-4 and TRBJ2-1; 14 positions agree with TRBD2. The germline gives CDR1 MRHNA, CDR2 SNTAGT. This CDR3 contains 18 residues. V shed 7 bases, J shed 6 bases, and the junction held 14 bases outside the gene matches. The CDR3 here is CASIGWSTSGGARNEQFF. In DNA, the CDR3 is TGTGCCAGCATAGGTTGGTCGACTAGCGGGGGGGCACGCAATGAGCAGTTCTTC.

The V call is TRBV12-3 or TRBV12-4, the J call TRBJ1-5; perhaps TRBD1 as D (5 bases). This CDR3 is built from 12 residues. Trimming removed 8 bases from V and 7 bases from J, with 12 bases in between. The CDR3 protein is CASRGVGQPQHF. The CDR3 region has the DNA TGTGCCAGCCGGGGGGTTGGCCAGCCCCAGCATTTT.

The CDR3 coding sequence is TGTGCCAGCAGCACACAGGGAGCAAATAATTCACCCCTCCACTTT. Translating it yields CASSTQGANNSPLHF. The rearrangement links TRBV7-2 to TRBJ1-6; D perhaps matches TRBD1 (6 bases). V was shortened by 5 bases and J by 5 bases, with 13 bases between the two germline ends. Germline-derived CDR1 and CDR2 are SGHTA and FQGNSA. There are 15 residues in the CDR3.

The V gene is TRBV19, the J gene TRBJ1-2; D gene unclear. The CDR3 runs to 13 residues. Trimming left V 6 bases short and J 8 bases short, with 16 bases between. The germline V gene has CDR1 LNHDA and CDR2 SQIVND (reference sequence). The CDR3 reads CASRSIAAFGYTF. The CDR3 DNA is TGTGCCAGTAGATCTATAGCGGCTTTCGGCTACACCTTC.

This sequence joins TRBV6-5 and TRBJ2-1; D is uncertain. The length of the CDR3 is 11 residues. V lost 8 bases, J lost 4 bases, and 6 bases lay in between. Germline V CDR1 and CDR2: MNHEY, SVGAGI. CDR3 coding DNA: TGTGCCAGCGCACAGTACAATGAGCAGTTCTTC. Amino acid sequence: CASAQYNEQFF.

The V gene is TRBV28, the J gene TRBJ1-1; D gene uncertain. The CDR3 consists of 12 residues. Germline V gene data show CDR1 as MDHEN and CDR2 as SYDVKM. The V gene lost 7 bases and the J gene lost 0 bases, with 6 bases spanning the gap. Written as DNA, the CDR3 is TGTGCCAGCAATCGGGTGAACACTGAAGCTTTCTTT. Encoded protein: CASNRVNTEAFF.

The gene calls are TRBV13 and TRBJ2-3; 15 positions agree with TRBD2. Germline V gene sequence: CDR1 PRHDT, CDR2 FYEKMQ (reference sequence). This CDR3 is 19 amino acids long. The junction had 14 bases not matched to a gene; V was cut back by 4 bases and J by 6 bases. This CDR3 is CASSSQWTSGGALSDTQYF. For the CDR3, the DNA is TGTGCCAGCAGCTCCCAATGGACTAGCGGGGGGGCTTTATCCGATACGCAGTATTTT.

CDR3 sequence (DNA): TGCGCCAGCAGCCCCGACGGGGGGATAGATACGCAGTATTTT. Residues: CASSPDGGIDTQYF. This rearrangement joins TRBV5-1 to TRBJ2-3, with 7 nucleotides matching TRBD2. CDR3 length: 14 amino acids. The trim removed 4 bases at V and 5 bases at J, leaving 7 bases unmatched. CDR1 and CDR2 from the germline V gene are SGHRS and YFSETQ.

This clone has just a few counts. The CDR3 loop is CASSLDILQFF. DNA for the CDR3: TGTGCCAGCAGTTTAGATATTTTGCAGTTCTTC. V and J are TRBV12-3 or TRBV12-4 and TRBJ2-1, with D unclear. V lost 1 base to trimming and J lost 12 bases, with 7 bases between them. The CDR3 covers 11 residues.

The J gene is TRBJ2-4, the V gene TRBV6-2 or TRBV6-3; 7 bases fit TRBD1. From germline, CDR1 is MNHEY and CDR2 SVGEGT. V gave up 0 bases and J gave up 1 base; unmatched junction bases: 6. The CDR3 has 17 amino acids. The CDR3 is CASSYSTGPSAKNIQYF. The DNA of the CDR3 is TGTGCCAGCAGTTACTCGACAGGGCCGAGTGCCAAAAACATTCAGTACTTC.

The chain joins TRBV6-1 to TRBJ1-2; 8 nucleotides match TRBD1. V lost 0 bases, J lost 8 bases, and 11 bases stayed unmatched. CDR1 MNHNS and CDR2 SASEGT come from the germline V gene. The CDR3 runs to 16 residues. The CDR3 sequence is CASSEAQFTGGRGYTF. CDR3 coding DNA: TGTGCCAGCAGTGAAGCCCAATTCACAGGGGGAAGAGGCTACACCTTC.